This is a list of T cell receptor beta chains from one sample in a study of T cells in Graves' hyperthyroidism and ophthalmopathy. TCRdb reanalysed the multiplex PCR reads using MiXCR and keeps one entry per CDR3 protein. The sample consists of about 660,000 distinct CDR3 sequences, nearly 45% of them appearing once. The material sequenced was peripheral blood or thyroid tissue (not recorded which). Receptors originate from an adult man with Graves' disease, either hyperthyroidism or ophthalmopathy (not recorded which). Each CDR3 is given with its conserved first and last residue. Fields, in order: CDR3 protein, CDR3 DNA, clone size, V gene, J gene, D gene. A D gene is named only where the DNA matches it firmly. A clone size is listed for some rows: how often the clone was seen (once, few, many), or a class if it is expanded.

cdr3_aa: CASSAEDRAYEQYF
cdr3_nt: TGTGCCAGCAGTGCAGAGGACAGGGCCTACGAGCAGTACTTC
clone_size: -
v_call: TRBV6-6
j_call: TRBJ2-7
d_call: TRBD1

cdr3_aa: CASSLSGGWAYEQYF
cdr3_nt: TGTGCCAGCAGCTTATCCGGCGGGTGGGCCTACGAGCAGTACTTC
clone_size: -
v_call: TRBV7-9
j_call: TRBJ2-7
d_call: -

cdr3_aa: CASSFMTGGYEQYF
cdr3_nt: TGTGCCAGCAGTTTTATGACAGGGGGATACGAGCAGTACTTC
clone_size: many
v_call: TRBV7-9
j_call: TRBJ2-7
d_call: TRBD1

cdr3_aa: CASSLDAQGASGNTIYF
cdr3_nt: TGCGCCAGCAGCTTGGATGCTCAGGGGGCGTCTGGAAACACCATATATTTT
clone_size: -
v_call: TRBV5-1
j_call: TRBJ1-3
d_call: TRBD1

cdr3_aa: CASRSGRDTIYF
cdr3_nt: TGTGCCAGCAGGAGCGGGAGGGACACCATATATTTT
clone_size: -
v_call: TRBV2
j_call: TRBJ1-3
d_call: -

cdr3_aa: CATSDRLYGYTF
cdr3_nt: TGTGCCACCAGTGACAGGCTATATGGCTACACCTTC
clone_size: once
v_call: TRBV24-1
j_call: TRBJ1-2
d_call: -

cdr3_aa: CASSRNRIYQPQHF
cdr3_nt: TGTGCCAGCAGTCGTAACAGGATCTATCAGCCCCAGCATTTT
clone_size: -
v_call: TRBV2
j_call: TRBJ1-5
d_call: -

cdr3_aa: CASSLGQINYGYTF
cdr3_nt: TGCGCCAGCAGCTTGGGACAGATTAACTATGGCTACACCTTC
clone_size: once
v_call: TRBV5-1
j_call: TRBJ1-2
d_call: -

cdr3_aa: CASSYATGGIYEQYF
cdr3_nt: TGTGCCAGCAGTTATGCGACAGGGGGCATTTACGAGCAGTACTTC
clone_size: few
v_call: TRBV7-9
j_call: TRBJ2-7
d_call: TRBD1

cdr3_aa: CAISESVLRPEAF
cdr3_nt: TGCGCCATCAGTGAGTCCGTCCTAAGGCCTGAAGCTTTC
clone_size: -
v_call: TRBV10-2
j_call: TRBJ2-6
d_call: -

cdr3_aa: CASSQSGRRSLHF
cdr3_nt: TGTGCCAGCAGCCAATCCGGGAGGAGGTCCCTCCACTTT
clone_size: -
v_call: TRBV7-9
j_call: TRBJ1-6
d_call: -

cdr3_aa: CSARDPQELNQPQHF
cdr3_nt: TGCAGTGCTAGAGATCCACAGGAACTCAATCAGCCCCAGCATTTT
clone_size: few
v_call: TRBV20-1
j_call: TRBJ1-5
d_call: -

cdr3_aa: CASSFLDENTEAFF
cdr3_nt: TGTGCCAGCAGCTTCCTGGACGAGAACACTGAAGCTTTCTTT
clone_size: many
v_call: TRBV5-5
j_call: TRBJ1-1
d_call: -

cdr3_aa: CASSEDWWEQYF
cdr3_nt: TGTGCCAGCAGTGAAGACTGGTGGGAGCAGTACTTC
clone_size: many
v_call: TRBV2
j_call: TRBJ2-7
d_call: -